The 17 T cell receptor beta chains in this list originate from one sample, sequenced in a study of tumor-infiltrating lymphocytes in oesophageal squamous cell carcinoma. TCRdb re-analysed the PCR reads in MiXCR, keeping a single row per CDR3 protein. The sample yields about 14,000 distinct CDR3 sequences, approximately 50% seen once. Sequencing used blood. These receptor sequences come from a male donor with esophageal squamous cell carcinoma.

The rearrangement joins TRBV12-5 to TRBJ2-6, with D maybe TRBD1 (5 bases). With the DNA end fitting TRBJ2-5 better, the J assignment may be wrong. There are 13 residues in the CDR3. CDR1 and CDR2 from the germline V gene are LGHNT and FRNRAP. The CDR3 DNA follows: TGTGCTAGTGGTTTGGCACAGGAAGAGACCCAGTACTTC. The encoded protein is CASGLAQEETQYF.

The V call is TRBV7-9, the J call TRBJ1-1; the D is unclear. Germline assignment: CDR1 SEHNR and CDR2 FQNEAQ (reference sequence). V was shortened by 5 bases and J by 11 bases, with 15 bases between the two germline ends. The CDR3 totals 12 residues. In nucleotides, the CDR3 is TGTGCCAGCAGCGGTACGCAGATTTTGGCTTTCTTT. Translated: CASSGTQILAFF. Variable domain in full (rest from reference TRBV7-9 and TRBJ1-1): DTGVSQNPRHKITKRGQNVTFRCDPISEHNRLYWYRQTLGQGPEFLTYFQNEAQLEKSRLLSDRFSAERPKGSFSTLEIQRTEQGDSAMYLCASSGTQILAFFGQGTRLTVV.

The chain couples TRBV7-4 to TRBJ1-6; D is ambiguous. The germline V and J ends were trimmed by 5 bases and 14 bases, with 13 bases remaining between them. The CDR3 contains 12 residues. Germline V gene data show CDR1 as SGHVT and CDR2 as SQSDAQ. The CDR3 sequence is CASSLHRNALHF. The DNA for the CDR3 is TGTGCCAGCAGCCTGCACAGAAATGCCCTCCACTTT.

The chain combines TRBV6-4 with TRBJ1-3, with no clear D. In germline, CDR1 is MRHNA, CDR2 SNTAGT. Trimming shortened V by 2 bases and J by 0 bases, and 8 bases separated the two germline ends. This CDR3 contains 15 residues. CDR3 loop: CASSDVGDSGNTIYF. Here the CDR3 DNA reads TGTGCCAGCAGTGACGTCGGTGACTCTGGAAACACCATATATTTT.

As regards this clonotype: The junction departs from germline at one end; a sequencing error may be responsible. The genes are TRBV7-9 and TRBJ2-3, with 12 bases aligning to TRBD2. Per germline, CDR1 SEHNR and CDR2 FQNEAQ (reference sequence). The CDR3 runs to 13 residues. CDR3 coding DNA: TGTGCCAGCAGCTCACAACTAGCGGGGGGCCCAGATTTT. This encodes CASSSQLAGGPDF. Combining the CDR3 with reference TRBV7-9 and TRBJ2-3 gives the whole variable domain DTGVSQNPRHKITKRGQNVTFRCDPISEHNRLYWYRQTLGQGPEFLTYFQNEAQLEKSRLLSDRFSAERPKGSFSTLEIQRTEQGDSAMYLCASSSQLAGGPDFGPGTRLTVL.

The count of this clonotype is one. This chain joins TRBV7-2 and TRBJ2-3; D gene uncertain. The J call may be faulty, since TRBJ2-1 better matches the DNA end. This CDR3 spans 16 amino acids. The germline gives CDR1 SGHTA, CDR2 FQGNSA. The CDR3 reads CASSLDASFTYNEQFF. In DNA, the CDR3 is TGTGCCAGCAGCTTAGACGCATCGTTTACCTACAATGAGCAGTTCTTC.

V is TRBV6-1 and J is TRBJ2-7; no clear D. This CDR3 is built from 12 residues. From germline, CDR1 is MNHNS and CDR2 SASEGT. Trimming removed 5 bases at V and 4 bases at J, with 9 bases between. This chain's CDR3 is CASSSELYEQYF. For the CDR3, the DNA is TGTGCCAGCAGTTCCGAGTTATACGAGCAGTACTTC.

This clonotype was counted only a few times. The chain carries TRBV7-6 and TRBJ2-5; 9 nucleotides match TRBD2. Germline trimming cut 3 bases from V and 1 base from J; bases unmatched to any gene: 6. This CDR3 contains 16 residues. Germline CDR1 SGHVS, CDR2 FNYEAQ. CDR3 region: CASSLLAGITQETQYF. The CDR3, as DNA: TGTGCCAGCAGCTTGCTAGCGGGGATCACCCAAGAGACCCAGTACTTC.

This clonotype was seen only once. V is TRBV5-1 and J is TRBJ2-5, with TRBD2 as a possible D gene (7 bases). Near its end, the DNA agrees better with TRBJ2-1, so the J call may be wrong. Germline V gene data show CDR1 as SGHRS and CDR2 as YFSETQ. The CDR3 extends over 15 amino acids. CDR3: CASSLGGRGRNEQFF. In DNA, the CDR3 is TGCGCCAGCAGTCTGGGGGGGCGGGGTAGGAATGAGCAGTTCTTC.

Regarding this clonotype: A read error is likely, as this CDR3 ends without the conserved phenylalanine or tryptophan. No DNA is shown, since the ends of the CDR3 on it are uncertain; the CDR3 is the one TCRdb lists. This chain uses TRBV6-1 with TRBJ2-5; the table's D call TRBD2 went unverified against the DNA. The length of the CDR3 is 14 amino acids, counting both ends. Germline values: CDR1 MNHNS, CDR2 SASEGT. The CDR3 here is CASRILNSPLHFGN.

This chain connects TRBV11-3 to TRBJ2-4; 9 bases are shared with TRBD1. The DNA matches TRBJ2-7 better at its end, which makes the J call doubtful. The CDR3 contains 16 residues. CDR1 and CDR2 from the germline V gene are SGHNT and YENEEA. In nucleotides, the CDR3 is TGTGCCAGCAGCTGGGGGCCCCCGGGACAGGGTTACGAGCAGTACTTC. It translates to CASSWGPPGQGYEQYF.

The chain links TRBV7-9 to TRBJ2-5; 7 bases are a match to TRBD1. Germline V gene data show CDR1 as SEHNR and CDR2 as FQNEAQ (reference sequence). The CDR3 extends over 14 amino acids. J gave up 5 bases and V 0 bases, and 3 bases lay outside the gene matches. DNA of the CDR3: TGTGCCAGCAGCTTAGCCGGGACAGACGAGACCCAGTACTTC. Its translation: CASSLAGTDETQYF.

This clonotype was counted a single time. The rearrangement links TRBV6-1 to TRBJ2-5; D gene unclear. Gene TRBJ2-1 matches the end of the DNA better, so the J call may be wrong. CDR1 and CDR2 (germline): MNHNS, SASEGT. The CDR3 totals 14 residues. The DNA of the CDR3 is TGTGCCAGCATACCCAATCCCACCTACAATGAGCAGTTCTTC. The encoded protein is CASIPNPTYNEQFF.

V gene TRBV7-2 combines with J gene TRBJ2-7; 8 bases line up with TRBD1. CDR1 and CDR2 from the germline V gene are SGHTA and FQGNSA. V dropped 3 bases and J dropped 3; count of bases not matched to a gene: 10. The CDR3 runs to 16 residues. The DNA for the CDR3 is TGTGCCAGCAGCTTTTTGGTCTCAGGACAGGGCTACGAGCAGTACTTC. As protein: CASSFLVSGQGYEQYF.

There are many counts of this clonotype. A much larger clone is a single base away; this may be a read error. The genes are TRBV28 and TRBJ2-7; tentatively, D is TRBD2 (7 bases). The V gene lost 5 bases and the J gene lost 7 bases, with 27 bases spanning the gap. The germline gives CDR1 MDHEN, CDR2 SYDVKM. The CDR3 is 17 residues long. As DNA, the CDR3 is TGTGCCAGCAGTGCCCTAGGGGGGGGAATCTCCTACAATGAGCAGTACTTC. Protein product: CASSALGGGISYNEQYF.

V gene TRBV20-1 combines with J gene TRBJ2-7, with 8 bases that match TRBD2. The germline gives CDR1 DFQATT, CDR2 SNEGSKA (reference sequence). The CDR3 is made up of 17 amino acids. The J segment lost 2 bases and the V segment lost 2 bases, leaving 14 bases of the junction unmatched. The CDR3 spells CSARIREGGAMPYEQYF. The CDR3 nucleotides are TGCAGTGCTAGAATTCGGGAGGGCGGGGCCATGCCCTACGAGCAGTACTTC.

This clonotype was seen a few times. The rearrangement links TRBV24-1 to TRBJ2-6, with 7 bases lining up with TRBD1. V lost 7 bases to trimming and J lost 0 bases; unmatched junction nucleotides: 8. Germline loops: CDR1 KGHDR, CDR2 SFDVKD. The CDR3 length is 17 residues. The CDR3 loop is CATSRPAGGSGANVLTF. CDR3 nucleotides: TGTGCCACCAGCAGGCCGGCAGGGGGCTCTGGGGCCAACGTCCTGACTTTC.